This T cell receptor (beta chain) was profiled in a study of PD-L1 blockade in urothelial cancer. This clone was found many times. Time point: peripheral blood 6 weeks after treatment start. The patients' disease, urothelial carcinoma, was locally advanced or metastatic. Every patient provided from 1 to 8 samples, collected pretreatment and on-treatment. Method: immunoSEQ multiplex PCR; TCRdb's copy keeps in-frame clones and lacks some. The sample shows approximately 47,000 clones, more than 80% of them seen only once. Germline CDR1 SGDLS, CDR2 YYNGEE. V was cut by 0 bases and J by 4 bases, with 10 bases left in between. The CDR3 sequence is 14 residues long.

Material: PBMCs, obtained around atezolizumab (anti-PD-L1) treatment. This chain links TRBV9 with TRBJ1-2; D is possibly TRBD1 (5 bases). This receptor was taken from a man aged 65-85 years with urothelial cancer. The DNA of the CDR3 is TGTGCCAGCAGCGTAGAAACAGGCAGCTATGGCTACACCTTC. It translates to CASSVETGSYGYTF.